One sample yielded the 16 T cell receptor beta chains listed below, sequenced in a study of OX40 agonist ivuxolimab in advanced cancers. Library preparation employed the immunoSEQ multiplex PCR assay. The table was pulled from immuneACCESS by TCRdb, which kept in-frame rearrangements only. Such tables lose some clones; where checked, under half of the loss comes from unresolved V genes, and the rest has no known cause. The sample table shows some 96,000 clones, and 85% to 95% are seen once. The ten largest make up about 0.49% of the sample. Sequences were derived from CD4+ or CD8+ T cells sorted from blood, sampled in a trial of the OX40 agonist ivuxolimab. Receptors were obtained from an adult with an advanced solid tumor such as melanoma, head and neck, liver or kidney cancer.

The chain uses TRBV18 and TRBJ2-5; a weak D match, TRBD1 (6 bases). Germline V gives CDR1 KGHSH, CDR2 LQKENI. The CDR3 totals 12 residues. Trimming stripped 6 bases from V and 5 bases from J, with 10 bases between. The CDR3 bases are TGTGCCAGCTCGGACAGTCGGGAGACCCAGTACTTC. Protein: CASSDSRETQYF. The full variable domain, with the rest looked up from reference TRBV18 and TRBJ2-5, is NAGVMQNPRHLVRRRGQEARLRCSPMKGHSHVYWYRQLPEEGLKFMVYLQKENIIDESGMPKERFSAEFPKEGPSILRIQQVVRGDSAAYFCASSDSRETQYFGPGTRLLVL.

The chain recombines TRBV5-6 with TRBJ2-5; D not certain. Germline CDR1 reads SGHDT; CDR2 reads YYEEEE. Between the trimmed V and J ends, which lost 4 bases and 1 base, there was a span of 17 bases. The CDR3 is 16 residues long. The CDR3 loop reads CASSPGLSPPQETQYF. CDR3 DNA: TGTGCCAGCAGCCCTGGGCTCAGCCCCCCCCAAGAGACCCAGTACTTC. Using reference TRBV5-6 and TRBJ2-5 for the parts outside the CDR3, the full variable domain is DAGVTQSPTHLIKTRGQQVTLRCSPKSGHDTVSWYQQALGQGPQFIFQYYEEEERQRGNFPDRFSGHQFPNYSSELNVNALLLGDSALYLCASSPGLSPPQETQYFGPGTRLLVL.

The chain employs TRBV4-1 and TRBJ2-2; no firm D call. Germline V gene sequence: CDR1 MGHRA, CDR2 YSYEKL. The CDR3 is 15 residues long. The V gene lost 4 bases and the J gene lost 0 bases, with 9 bases spanning the gap. DNA of the CDR3: TGCGCCAGCAGCCTTATGACGGCGAACACCGGGGAGCTGTTTTTT. This translates into CASSLMTANTGELFF.

This clone was seen only once. The chain combines TRBV28 with TRBJ1-2; D ambiguous. Germline V gives CDR1 MDHEN, CDR2 SYDVKM. The CDR3 totals 12 residues. V dropped 3 bases and J dropped 4 bases, with 6 bases sitting between them. CDR3 loop: CASSFKPYGYTF. CDR3 in DNA: TGTGCCAGCAGTTTTAAGCCCTATGGCTACACCTTC.

V and J are TRBV6-5 and TRBJ1-4; a possible D gene is TRBD1 (5 bases). The germline gives CDR1 MNHEY, CDR2 SVGAGI. Trimming removed 6 bases from V and 8 bases from J, with 16 bases in between. The CDR3 totals 14 residues. The CDR3 loop reads CASRFRRVDEKLFF. The CDR3 coding sequence is TGTGCCAGCAGATTCCGCAGGGTAGACGAAAAACTGTTTTTT.

This chain joins TRBV7-9 and TRBJ2-3; 7 positions agree with TRBD2. The CDR3 contains 16 residues. Germline V gives CDR1 SEHNR, CDR2 FQNEAQ (reference sequence). Trimming removed 5 bases from V and 6 bases from J; junction bases left unmatched: 14. The CDR3 nucleotides are TGTGCCAGCAGCAGGATAGCGGGCAAAGCAATTGATACGCAGTATTTT. Amino acid sequence: CASSRIAGKAIDTQYF.

This rearrangement joins TRBV7-9 to TRBJ2-5; the match to TRBD1 covers 9 bases. After removal of 2 bases from V and 7 bases from J, the junction contained 5 bases not matched to a gene. This CDR3 has 14 amino acids. Germline V lookup: CDR1 SEHNR, CDR2 FQNEAQ (reference sequence). CDR3 sequence: CASSLKDRGGTQYF. The CDR3 nucleotides read TGTGCCAGCAGCTTAAAGGACAGGGGAGGGACCCAGTACTTC.

This clone was picked up one time. The chain joins TRBV7-2 to TRBJ2-7; a weak D match, TRBD1 (5 bases). The CDR3 runs 13 residues. Germline loops: CDR1 SGHTA, CDR2 FQGNSA. Trimming left V 1 base short and J 6 bases short, with 10 bases between. For the CDR3, the DNA is TGTGCCAGCAGCTTAGATACAGGAGCCGAGCAGTACTTC. Its protein is CASSLDTGAEQYF. Complete variable domain (other parts from reference TRBV7-2 and TRBJ2-7): GAGVSQSPSNKVTEKGKDVELRCDPISGHTALYWYRQSLGQGLEFLIYFQGNSAPDKSGLPSDRFSAERTGGSVSTLTIQRTQQEDSAVYLCASSLDTGAEQYFGPGTRLTVT.

This clone was recorded a few times. This same CDR3 is encoded by further DNA sequences in the sample. The chain uses TRBV9 and TRBJ1-3; the D is unclear. The CDR3 totals 15 residues. The ends were cut back, 0 bases at V and 0 bases at J, with 7 bases in the middle. The germline CDR1 and CDR2 sequences are SGDLS and YYNGEE. The CDR3 loop reads CASSVGGGSGNTIYF. DNA for the CDR3: TGTGCCAGCAGCGTAGGAGGAGGCTCTGGAAACACCATATATTTT.

V is TRBV6-5 and J is TRBJ2-1; D unclear. In germline, CDR1 is MNHEY, CDR2 SVGAGI. The CDR3 is 13 residues long. V dropped 6 bases and J dropped 9 bases, with 15 bases sitting between them. CDR3 nucleotides: TGTGCCAGCAGCCTGCAGCCGAAATCTGAGCAGTTCTTC. Its protein product is CASSLQPKSEQFF.

The chain uses TRBV5-1 and TRBJ2-1, with 10 bases aligning to TRBD1. Germline CDR1 is SGHRS and CDR2 is YFSETQ. J was trimmed by 4 bases and V by 3 bases; bases with no gene match: 16. This CDR3 has 19 residues. CDR3 sequence: CASSSPGQGSSGTYNEQFF. CDR3 bases: TGCGCCAGCAGCTCCCCGGGACAGGGGTCAAGCGGGACTTACAATGAGCAGTTCTTC. Full variable domain (missing parts from reference TRBV5-1 and TRBJ2-1): KAGVTQTPRYLIKTRGQQVTLSCSPISGHRSVSWYQQTPGQGLQFLFEYFSETQRNKGNFPGRFSGRQFSNSRSEMNVSTLELGDSALYLCASSSPGQGSSGTYNEQFFGPGTRLTVL.

This sequence joins TRBV14 and TRBJ2-7; no clear D gene. Germline CDR1 and CDR2: SGHDN and FVKESK. V lost 1 base, J lost 8 bases, and 6 bases lay in between. The CDR3 runs to 11 residues. The DNA for the CDR3 is TGTGCCAGCAGCCAAGGGGGAAAGCAGTACTTC. Protein: CASSQGGKQYF.

This chain links TRBV11-1 with TRBJ1-1; the D gene is possibly TRBD1 (5 bases). The CDR3 totals 13 residues. Trimming left V 2 bases short and J 6 bases short, with 10 bases between. The germline V gene has CDR1 SGHAT and CDR2 FQDESV (reference sequence). CDR3: CASSLFRGAEAFF. The CDR3, as DNA: TGTGCCAGCAGCTTATTTCGGGGGGCTGAAGCTTTCTTT.

J is TRBJ2-1 and V is TRBV7-2; 7 bases agree with TRBD2. The germline V gene has CDR1 SGHTA and CDR2 FQGNSA. Unmatched junction bases numbered 2, after V lost 0 bases and J lost 6 bases. The CDR3 length is 14 residues. CDR3 residues: CASSLAGGPNEQFF. CDR3 DNA sequence: TGTGCCAGCAGCTTAGCGGGAGGGCCCAATGAGCAGTTCTTC.

V and J are TRBV7-9 and TRBJ1-4, with D perhaps matching TRBD1 (5 bases). With 1 base removed from V and 2 bases from J, the gap between germline ends came to 11 bases. Germline V CDR1 and CDR2: SEHNR, FQNEAQ (reference sequence). The CDR3 runs to 16 residues. The CDR3, as DNA: TGTGCCAGCAGCTTAGGACCGGGGGGGACTAATGAAAAACTGTTTTTT. Encoded protein: CASSLGPGGTNEKLFF. Combining the CDR3 with reference TRBV7-9 and TRBJ1-4 gives the whole variable domain DTGVSQNPRHKITKRGQNVTFRCDPISEHNRLYWYRQTLGQGPEFLTYFQNEAQLEKSRLLSDRFSAERPKGSFSTLEIQRTEQGDSAMYLCASSLGPGGTNEKLFFGSGTQLSVL.

The chain couples TRBV11-1 to TRBJ2-7; 10 bases agree with TRBD2. CDR1 is SGHAT, CDR2 FQDESV, per germline (reference sequence). The CDR3 is 15 amino acids. J was trimmed by 3 bases and V by 5 bases; bases with no gene match: 7. The CDR3 reads CASSRLGTSDYEQYF. CDR3 nucleotide sequence: TGTGCCAGCAGCCGATTAGGGACTAGCGACTACGAGCAGTACTTC.